What follows are 25 T cell receptor beta chains derived from one specimen sequenced in a study of OX40 agonist ivuxolimab in advanced cancers. Some clones are missing from TCRdb's copy, which holds only in-frame ones; the method was immunoSEQ multiplex PCR. The sample consists of 40,000 to 45,000 clones, 80% to 95% of them appearing once. The sample here was CD4+ or CD8+ T cells sorted from blood, taken in a trial of the OX40 agonist ivuxolimab. The source of these receptors is an adult with an advanced solid tumor such as melanoma, head and neck, liver or kidney cancer.

In the case of this clone: At one boundary the junction diverges from the germline segment, which might be a read error. V is TRBV28 and J is TRBJ1-5; D unclear. This CDR3 comprises 9 residues. Germline CDR1 MDHEN, CDR2 SYDVKM. CDR3 in amino acids: CASSQPQHF. The CDR3 bases are TGTGCCAGCAGTCAGCCCCAGCATTTT.

The chain joins TRBV10-1 to TRBJ1-5; 7 nucleotides align to TRBD1. This CDR3 comprises 15 residues. Trimming removed 8 bases from V and 1 base from J; junction bases left unmatched: 8. From germline, CDR1 is WNHNN and CDR2 SYGVQD (reference sequence). CDR3 DNA sequence: TGCGCCAGCCGTCAGGGGGAGTGCAGCAATCAGCCCCAGCATTTT. It is translated as CASRQGECSNQPQHF.

The chain joins TRBV9 to TRBJ1-1, with 8 bases fitting TRBD1. Germline V lookup: CDR1 SGDLS, CDR2 YYNGEE. The V segment lost 6 bases and the J segment 12 bases; nucleotides outside the gene matches: 16. This CDR3 contains 14 residues. The CDR3 coding sequence is TGTGCCAGCAACCCAGAAGCCGGGACAGGAACAACTTTCTTT. It translates to CASNPEAGTGTTFF. The full variable domain, completed using reference TRBV9 and TRBJ1-1, is DSGVTQTPKHLITATGQRVTLRCSPRSGDLSVYWYQQSLDQGLQFLIQYYNGEERAKGNILERFSAQQFPDLHSELNLSSLELGDSALYFCASNPEAGTGTTFFGQGTRLTVV.

The rearrangement uses TRBV7-9 and TRBJ1-3; no firm D call. The CDR3 spans 14 residues. CDR1 is SEHNR, CDR2 FQNEAQ, per germline (reference sequence). V lost 10 bases, J lost 0 bases, and 13 bases lay in between. The CDR3 region is CATPAESSGNTIYF. As DNA, the CDR3 is TGTGCCACCCCGGCCGAGAGCTCTGGAAACACCATATATTTT.

DNA of the CDR3: TGTGCCTGGAGTCCAGCGGGAGGCTACGAGCAGTACTTC. Protein: CAWSPAGGYEQYF. V and J are TRBV30 and TRBJ2-7, with 9 bases that match TRBD2. The CDR3 has 13 amino acids. From germline, CDR1 is GTSNPN and CDR2 SVGIG (reference sequence). Unmatched junction bases numbered 2, after V lost 2 bases and J lost 3 bases. The full variable domain, its missing parts supplied by reference TRBV30 and TRBJ2-7, is SQTIHQWPATLVQPVGSPLSLECTVEGTSNPNLYWYRQAAGRGLQLLFYSVGIGQISSEVPQNLSASRPQDRQFILSSKKLLLSDSGFYLCAWSPAGGYEQYFGPGTRLTVT.

The V and J genes are TRBV6-6 and TRBJ2-5; tentatively, D is TRBD2 (6 bases). The length of the CDR3 is 14 residues. V lost 7 bases, J lost 6 bases, and 18 bases lay in between. Germline assignment: CDR1 MNHNY and CDR2 SVGAGI (reference sequence). CDR3 loop: CASNQFRDSKTQYF. CDR3 bases: TGTGCCAGCAATCAATTCCGGGACTCAAAGACCCAGTACTTC.

This clone showed up just a few times. The rearrangement joins TRBV4-2 to TRBJ1-1; the D is unclear. CDR1 is LGHNA, CDR2 YNFKEQ, per germline. The CDR3 is 12 amino acids. V lost 10 bases and J 1 base, leaving 10 bases between the germline ends. The CDR3 region has the DNA TGTGCCACCAAGGGTCAGAACACTGAAGCTTTCTTT. Protein product: CATKGQNTEAFF.

This chain connects TRBV29-1 to TRBJ2-3; 9 bases map to TRBD2. V dropped 6 bases and J dropped 0; count of bases not matched to a gene: 7. There are 15 residues in the CDR3. Germline V gene sequence: CDR1 SQVTM, CDR2 ANQGSEA. The CDR3 DNA sequence: TGCAGCGTAGAACCTAGCGGGGCGAGCACAGATACGCAGTATTTT. It yields the protein CSVEPSGASTDTQYF.

This chain uses TRBV27 with TRBJ2-7; D assignment may be TRBD1 or TRBD2 (5 bases each). There are 15 residues in the CDR3. Between the trimmed V and J ends, which lost 3 bases and 0 bases, there was a span of 12 bases. Germline lookup yields CDR1 MNHEY and CDR2 SMNVEV (reference sequence). The CDR3, as DNA: TGTGCCAGCAGTTTTTCAGCAGGGAGCTCCTACGAGCAGTACTTC. Amino acids: CASSFSAGSSYEQYF.

The chain combines TRBV5-5 with TRBJ2-7; no reliable D call. Trimming pared 2 bases from V and 2 bases from J, leaving 8 bases between. CDR3 length equals 13 residues. Germline CDR1 SGHKS, CDR2 YYEKEE (reference sequence). The CDR3 reads CASSFQDPYEQYF. CDR3 coding DNA: TGTGCCAGCAGCTTCCAGGACCCCTACGAGCAGTACTTC.

This chain connects TRBV7-6 to TRBJ1-1; no definite D call. V gave up 1 base and J gave up 5 bases, with 11 bases separating them. Germline-derived CDR1 and CDR2 are SGHVS and FNYEAQ. The CDR3 runs to 14 residues. CDR3 sequence reads: CASSLGWEGTEAFF. CDR3 bases: TGTGCCAGCAGCTTAGGCTGGGAGGGAACTGAAGCTTTCTTT. The whole variable domain, filled in from reference TRBV7-6 and TRBJ1-1, reads GAGVSQSPRYKVTKRGQDVALRCDPISGHVSLYWYRQALGQGPEFLTYFNYEAQQDKSGLPNDRFSAERPEGSISTLTIQRTEQRDSAMYRCASSLGWEGTEAFFGQGTRLTVV.

The chain employs TRBV11-1 and TRBJ2-2; D remains unclear. The V gene's germline CDR1 is SGHAT and CDR2 FQDESV (reference sequence). Trimming took 5 bases from V and 3 from J, leaving 7 bases between them. The CDR3 runs to 13 residues. The CDR3 nucleotides are TGTGCCAGCAGCCGGCAATACACCGGGGAGCTGTTTTTT. This translates into CASSRQYTGELFF.

This clone showed up just once. The V and J genes are TRBV11-2 and TRBJ2-7, with D perhaps matching TRBD1 (5 bases). The V end was cut by 6 bases, the J end by 4 bases, with 10 bases between. The CDR3 is made up of 12 amino acids. The germline CDR1 and CDR2 sequences are SGHAT and FQNNGV. CDR3 loop: CASSLQGYEQYF. The CDR3 DNA sequence: TGTGCCAGCAGTTTGCAGGGTTACGAGCAGTACTTC. The full variable domain, rest sourced from reference TRBV11-2 and TRBJ2-7, is EAGVAQSPRYKIIEKRQSVAFWCNPISGHATLYWYQQILGQGPKLLIQFQNNGVVDDSQLPKDRFSAERLKGVDSTLKIQPAKLEDSAVYLCASSLQGYEQYFGPGTRLTVT.

The V call is TRBV6-5, the J call TRBJ2-5; possibly TRBD1 or TRBD2 for D (6 bases each). Germline V gene sequence: CDR1 MNHEY, CDR2 SVGAGI. The CDR3 is 13 residues long. V lost 11 bases, J lost 5 bases, and 18 bases lay in between. This chain's CDR3 is CASGWGAWETQYF. CDR3 nucleotide sequence: TGTGCCTCCGGGTGGGGGGCATGGGAGACCCAGTACTTC.

The rearrangement uses TRBV19 and TRBJ2-7; 8 positions match TRBD1. Germline assignment: CDR1 LNHDA and CDR2 SQIVND (reference sequence). The CDR3 sequence is 14 residues long. Trimming cost V 5 bases and J 3 bases; bases outside gene matches: 6. In DNA form, the CDR3 reads TGTGCCAGTAGTTTGGGGGACAGGAGCTACGAGCAGTACTTC. Its protein product is CASSLGDRSYEQYF.

This chain uses TRBV7-3 with TRBJ2-1; TRBD2 matches at 12 bases. The V gene's germline CDR1 is SGHTA and CDR2 FQGTGA. V lost 3 bases, J lost 8 bases, and 5 bases stayed unmatched. This CDR3 is 15 amino acids long. This CDR3 is CASSFGLAGLDEQFF. The CDR3, as DNA: TGTGCCAGCAGCTTTGGACTAGCGGGACTCGATGAGCAGTTCTTC.

The chain is built from TRBV28 and TRBJ2-5, with 7 positions matching TRBD1. Per the germline V gene, CDR1 is MDHEN and CDR2 is SYDVKM. With 5 bases clipped from V and 13 bases from J, the junction kept 19 bases outside the gene matches. The length of the CDR3 is 15 residues. The CDR3 protein is CASSRTRDSPPHLYF. DNA for the CDR3: TGTGCCAGCAGTAGAACCCGGGACAGTCCGCCTCATTTGTACTTC.

This clone was seen more than once but under ten times. This chain connects TRBV7-9 to TRBJ2-1, with D possibly being TRBD2 (5 bases). The germline V gene encodes CDR1 SEHNR and CDR2 FQNEAQ (reference sequence). V lost 4 bases to trimming and J lost 5 bases, with 15 bases between them. The CDR3 extends over 15 amino acids. The CDR3 nucleotides read TGTGCCAGCAGCTCGATACGGCTAGCCGACAATGAGCAGTTCTTC. Its translation is CASSSIRLADNEQFF.

The rearrangement uses TRBV28 and TRBJ1-2, with a weak D call TRBD1 (5 bases). Trimming took 5 bases from V and 3 from J, leaving 10 bases between them. The CDR3 spans 13 residues. CDR1 and CDR2 (germline): MDHEN, SYDVKM. The CDR3 region is CASSLGTDYGYTF. For the CDR3, the DNA is TGTGCCAGCAGTCTCGGGACGGACTATGGCTACACCTTC.

The gene calls are TRBV5-4 and TRBJ2-1; 10 positions match TRBD2. The junction had 14 bases not matched to a gene; V was cut back by 4 bases and J by 10 bases. This CDR3 contains 16 residues. Germline values: CDR1 SGHNT, CDR2 YYREEE (reference sequence). The CDR3 region has the DNA TGTGCCAGCAGCAGTTCAAGAGCGGGAGGGCCGAAGGAGCAGTTCTTC. Residues: CASSSSRAGGPKEQFF.

CDR3 residues: CASTQGVLDGYTF. CDR3 sequence (DNA): TGTGCCAGTACCCAAGGGGTGCTGGATGGCTACACCTTC. V gene TRBV19 combines with J gene TRBJ1-2; TRBD1 might be the D (5 bases). This CDR3 is 13 amino acids long. Germline V CDR1 and CDR2: LNHDA, SQIVND (reference sequence). V lost 7 bases to trimming and J lost 6 bases, with 15 bases between them.

The chain is built from TRBV10-1 and TRBJ2-3; 14 bases fit TRBD2. V gave up 3 bases and J gave up 5 bases; unmatched junction bases: 1. Germline V gene data show CDR1 as WNHNN and CDR2 as SYGVQD (reference sequence). The CDR3 runs 15 residues. Written as DNA, the CDR3 is TGCGCCAGCAGTGAAGGGACTAGCGGGAGAGATACGCAGTATTTT. This codes for CASSEGTSGRDTQYF.

The genes are TRBV13 and TRBJ2-3; TRBD2 aligns across 10 bases. Germline CDR1 is PRHDT and CDR2 is FYEKMQ (reference sequence). Germline trimming cut 2 bases from V and 6 bases from J; bases unmatched to any gene: 2. The length of the CDR3 is 14 residues. CDR3 bases: TGTGCCAGCAGCTTAAGGGGACTAGCGGATACGCAGTATTTT. It translates to CASSLRGLADTQYF.

The CDR3 DNA follows: TGTGCCAGCAGGCCCGGAGGGCTCGACGAGCAGTACTTC. This encodes CASRPGGLDEQYF. This chain connects TRBV7-9 to TRBJ2-7; possible D gene TRBD2, 6 bases. CDR3 length: 13 residues. Trimming took 6 bases from V and 5 from J, leaving 14 bases between them. The germline CDR1 and CDR2 sequences are SEHNR and FQNEAQ (reference sequence).

This chain connects TRBV7-2 to TRBJ1-2; 7 bases agree with TRBD1. The CDR3 contains 12 residues. The V gene end was trimmed by 11 bases and the J gene end by 5 bases; junction bases not matched to a gene: 8. Per germline, CDR1 SGHTA and CDR2 FQGNSA. CDR3 DNA sequence: TGTGCCGGCTTGGGACAGACTTATGGCTACACCTTC. Translating it yields CAGLGQTYGYTF.